This paragraph covers one T cell receptor beta chain sequence. Its antigen is currently not known. Qualities for individual bases were not recorded, and no much larger clone is one base off. The sample comes from a study of OX40 agonist ivuxolimab in advanced cancers. Concerning the study at large: Ivuxolimab was a fully human IgG2 agonistic monoclonal antibody targeting the costimulatory receptor OX40 (CD134). A male proportion of about 79% and a mean age of roughly 55 years, ranging from about 20 to 79, were recorded for the dose-escalation cohort. Among the approximately 54 dose-escalation patients, around 20 had hepatocellular carcinoma, roughly 15 melanoma, 9 renal cell carcinoma and 9 head and neck cancer. Partial responses occurred in three dose-escalation patients, of whom one had hepatocellular carcinoma and two had cutaneous melanoma. The monotherapy dose-escalation portion (N ≈ 55 patients) of the phase I ivuxolimab trial is reported in the paper. Peripheral TCRbeta sequencing aimed to test whether ivuxolimab altered TCR sequence diversity and caused clonal T-cell expansion. Prior anti-PD-1, anti-PD-L1 or anti-CTLA-4 therapy was permitted, and checkpoint inhibitors had been received by roughly 42% of dose-escalation patients. Intravenous ivuxolimab was administered to patients every 2 weeks at six dose levels: 0.01, 0.1, 0.3, 1.5, 3 and 10 mg/kg.

The trial excluded patients who had a history of autoimmune disease or were on systemic immunosuppression. Peripheral blood for TCR sequencing was collected from all dose cohorts at baseline, on cycle 4 day 1, and on cycle 7 day 1. The samples were drawn from a first-in-human, open-label, multicenter phase I dose-escalation trial of ivuxolimab. Adults with locally advanced or metastatic head and neck squamous cell, hepatocellular, melanoma or renal cell carcinoma were enrolled in the trial. Before TCR sequencing, CD4+ T cells and CD8+ T cells were sorted from peripheral blood as separate populations. Genomic DNA was extracted from sorted cells for sequencing of the TCRbeta CDR3 region. The immunoSEQ Assay was used for sequencing of TCRbeta CDR3 regions. TCRdb provides this immuneACCESS table in a form limited to in-frame rearrangements. Some clones are lacking; in checked studies, under half of them reflect an unresolved V gene, and why the rest are absent is not known. This sample lists about 55,000 clones; around nine tenths were detected once. The ten largest clones take up approximately 6.6% of the sample.

V is pruned by 0 bases and J by 2 bases, leaving 5 bases of the junction without a gene match. As encoded in the germline V gene, CDR1 is SGDLS while CDR2 is YYNGEE. The CDR3 runs 17 residues from the cysteine to the phenylalanine. Only the CDR3 DNA stays, 51 bases, in frame from base 1. Study-level results and caveats: In partial responders in the 0.1-3.0 mg/kg groups, normalized peripheral clonal expansion was found to be among the lowest, especially among CD8+ T cells. At doses from 0.1 to 3.0 mg/kg, clonal expansion was seen in both CD4+ and CD8+ blood T cells between baseline and week 6. Antigen specificity was not determined for the clonally expanded peripheral T cells. Low levels of normalized T-cell clonal expansion were also seen in some nonresponding patients. After ivuxolimab, more expanded clones were found on average in CD8+ T cells than in CD4+ T cells.

The sequence derives from an adult with an advanced solid tumor such as melanoma, head and neck, liver or kidney cancer. The chain joins TRBV9 to TRBJ2-1; TRBD2 matches 10 bases in the middle. Sequencing was performed on CD4+ or CD8+ T cells sorted from blood, taken in a trial of the OX40 agonist ivuxolimab. The sequenced DNA is TGTGCCAGCAGCGTAGAGATAGCGGGGGGTACCTACAATGAGCAGTTCTTC. It is translated as CASSVEIAGGTYNEQFF. Supplemented by the reference TRBV9 and TRBJ2-1 proteins around the CDR3, the complete variable domain is DSGVTQTPKHLITATGQRVTLRCSPRSGDLSVYWYQQSLDQGLQFLIQYYNGEERAKGNILERFSAQQFPDLHSELNLSSLELGDSALYFCASSVEIAGGTYNEQFFGPGTRLTVL.